Listed below are T cell receptor beta chains from one sample, sequenced in a study of cytomegalovirus exposure and HLA in healthy donors. Assay used: immunoSEQ multiplex PCR; TCRdb lists only in-frame clones, some missing. The repertoire consists of fewer than 200,000 clones, with 75% to 80% occurring once and the leading ten covering under 8%. The sequencing sample was made of PBMCs. These receptors all come from a man aged 35-49 years in good health and CMV-seropositive. Each CDR3 is given with its conserved first and last residue. Fields, in order: D gene, J gene, CDR3 length, V gene, clone size, CDR3 DNA, CDR3 protein. The D gene is left open where the match is weak. Some rows have no size entry. The others give once, few or many, or a class for an expanded clone.

NA | TRBJ1-5 | 16 | TRBV15 | few | TGTGCCACCAGCAGGGGTCTAGAACAGGTACATCAGCCCCAGCATTTT | CATSRGLEQVHQPQHF
TRBD2 | TRBJ2-1 | 12 | TRBV2 | NA | TGTGCCAGCAGTCCACTAGCGGCTGAGCAGTTCTTC | CASSPLAAEQFF
NA | TRBJ1-1 | 12 | TRBV28 | NA | TGTGCCAGCAGTTTCTCCCGGACTGAAGCTTTCTTT | CASSFSRTEAFF
NA | TRBJ1-2 | 13 | TRBV9 | few | TGTGCCAGCAGCGTCGGCGGCGTCTATGGCTACACCTTC | CASSVGGVYGYTF
TRBD1 | TRBJ1-1 | 15 | TRBV27 | NA | TGTGCCAGCAGTTTATGGGGGACAGGAAATTATGAAGCTTTCTTT | CASSLWGTGNYEAFF
TRBD2 | TRBJ2-1 | 18 | TRBV28 | NA | TGTGCCAGCAGGGGGGGACTAGCGGGTCTTAGTTCCTACAATGAGCAGTTCTTC | CASRGGLAGLSSYNEQFF
NA | TRBJ1-1 | 15 | TRBV27 | NA | TGTGCCAGCAGTTTCTGGGGCCAACGGAACACTGAAGCTTTCTTT | CASSFWGQRNTEAFF
TRBD1 | TRBJ1-5 | 16 | TRBV28 | few | TGTGCCAGCAGTTTTCCTCAGGGGGATAGCAATCAGCCCCAGCATTTT | CASSFPQGDSNQPQHF
NA | TRBJ2-1 | 14 | TRBV6-5 | NA | TGTGCCAGCAGTTACTCACAGGGAGGGAATGAGCAGTTCTTC | CASSYSQGGNEQFF
TRBD1 | TRBJ2-7 | 14 | TRBV29-1 | NA | TGCAGCGTAAAAAACGACAGGGCCTTCTACGAGCAGTACTTC | CSVKNDRAFYEQYF
NA | TRBJ2-1 | 17 | TRBV7-3 | NA | TGTGCCAGCAGCTTAACGATCGGGAGATCGCGGGACAATGAGCAGTTCTTC | CASSLTIGRSRDNEQFF
TRBD1 | TRBJ2-3 | 17 | TRBV7-9 | NA | TGTGCCAGCAGGTTGGAAAATATGGACAGGAGCACAGATACGCAGTATTTT | CASRLENMDRSTDTQYF
TRBD1 | TRBJ2-7 | 13 | TRBV13 | NA | TGTGCCAGCAGCTCGACCGACAGGGACGGGCAGTACTTC | CASSSTDRDGQYF
TRBD1 | TRBJ2-3 | 11 | TRBV19 | NA | TGTGCCAGTAGTACCTCGGACAGGGAGTATTTT | CASSTSDREYF
NA | TRBJ2-1 | 13 | TRBV30 | NA | TGTGCCTGGAGCCCAGGGAATTACAATGAGCAGTTCTTC | CAWSPGNYNEQFF
NA | TRBJ1-2 | 13 | TRBV5-1 | NA | TGCGCCAGCAGCCCACTAGTCGGGAGGGGCTACACCTTC | CASSPLVGRGYTF
TRBD1 | TRBJ1-2 | 13 | TRBV29-1 | NA | TGCAGCGTAGACGGGACAGGGAACTATGGCTACACCTTC | CSVDGTGNYGYTF
NA | TRBJ2-5 | 16 | TRBV5-4 | NA | TGTGCCAGCAGCTTGGAGGGATGGCAGGGGCGGGAGACCCAGTACTTC | CASSLEGWQGRETQYF
NA | TRBJ1-1 | 14 | TRBV27 | NA | TGTGCCAGCAGTTTCGAACAGGGTAACACTGAAGCTTTCTTT | CASSFEQGNTEAFF
TRBD2 | TRBJ2-5 | 16 | TRBV9 | once | TGTGCCAGCAGCGTAGGGACTAGCGCAATACAAGAGACCCAGTACTTC | CASSVGTSAIQETQYF
TRBD1 | TRBJ2-4 | 14 | TRBV5-1 | NA | TGCGCCAGCAGCATCTGGGGACAGGGGGACATTCAGTACTTC | CASSIWGQGDIQYF
NA | TRBJ2-5 | 14 | TRBV18 | once | TGTGCCAGCTCATCTCAGGGCGCTCAAGAGACCCAGTACTTC | CASSSQGAQETQYF
TRBD2 | TRBJ2-3 | 16 | TRBV5-4 | NA | TGTGCCAGCAGCCCCGGGGCGGGAGTTAATGCAGATACGCAGTATTTT | CASSPGAGVNADTQYF
NA | TRBJ2-7 | 11 | TRBV5-6 | NA | TGTGCCAGCAGCCGCTCCTACGAGCAGTACTTC | CASSRSYEQYF
NA | TRBJ2-3 | 14 | TRBV19 | NA | TGTGCCAGTAGTATGTGGGCCAGCACAGATACGCAGTATTTT | CASSMWASTDTQYF
NA | TRBJ2-7 | 14 | TRBV10-1 | NA | TGCGCCAGCACAGGGGCGGTCCATACCTACGAGCAGTACTTC | CASTGAVHTYEQYF
NA | TRBJ2-3 | 15 | TRBV5-6 | few | TGTGCCAGCAGCTTAGGCGGTGTCAGCACAGATACGCAGTATTTT | CASSLGGVSTDTQYF
NA | TRBJ1-1 | 13 | TRBV28 | NA | TGTGCCAGCATGGAGTCCATGAACACTGAAGCTTTCTTT | CASMESMNTEAFF
TRBD2 | TRBJ2-3 | 15 | TRBV28 | once | TGTGCCAGCAGTCCACCCCGTTCTAGCGGGGATACGCAGTATTTT | CASSPPRSSGDTQYF